This TCR beta chain was observed in a study of cytomegalovirus exposure and HLA in healthy donors. Points on this clone: Its target is unknown.

The ends were cut back, 7 bases at V and 5 bases at J, with 12 bases in the middle. The CDR3 spans 13 residues. Looked up from germline, CDR1 is SNHLY and CDR2 is FYNNEI. General study findings and limits: The study had only CMV serostatus as immune exposure information. The later analysis indicated that the majority of CMV-associated TCR beta chains appeared HLA-restricted. In a later analysis, at a false discovery rate of 0.05, about 17,000 TCR beta sequences matched HLA alleles.

It was with 60 Vbeta and 13 Jbeta primers that the PCR ran. Only in-frame clones appear in the TCRdb table, and some are missing; sequencing was by immunoSEQ multiplex PCR. The table includes 150,000 to 200,000 clones, about 81% detected once. This receptor was taken from a girl aged 5-17 years in good health and CMV-seropositive. Sequencing was carried out using PBMCs. This chain connects TRBV2 to TRBJ2-1, with a possible D match to TRBD2 (5 bases). The CDR3 spells CASNQWGDNEQFF. CDR3 DNA sequence: TGTGCCAGCAATCAATGGGGAGACAATGAGCAGTTCTTC.